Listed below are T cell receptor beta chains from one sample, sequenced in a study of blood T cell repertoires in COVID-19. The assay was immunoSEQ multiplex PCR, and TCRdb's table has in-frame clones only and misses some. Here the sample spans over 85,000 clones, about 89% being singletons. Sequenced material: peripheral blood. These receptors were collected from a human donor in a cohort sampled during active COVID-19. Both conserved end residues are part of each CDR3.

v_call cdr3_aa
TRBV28 CASTLGTAAFYEQYF
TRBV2 CASSEAGAGGPRDTQYF
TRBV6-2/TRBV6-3 CASSPSPGQGSWSYEQYF
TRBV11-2 CASSLPDTPEAFF
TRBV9 CASSDGQGGYSYNSPLHF
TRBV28 CATGRGEQYF
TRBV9 CASSVGELAKVVFF
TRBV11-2 CASSVLAGVVNEQYF
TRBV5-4 CASSAGQGNEKLFF
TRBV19 CASSIVASGSAGELFF
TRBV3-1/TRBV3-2 CASTSGTSVRTQYF
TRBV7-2 CASSLEASGRPPYEQYF
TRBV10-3 CAISESGQGATDTQYF
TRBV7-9 CASSFQENTEAFF
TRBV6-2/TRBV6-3 CASSYGTGGFQPQHF
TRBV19 CASSIGTGAETQYF
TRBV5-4 CASSWDREGAKDTEAFF
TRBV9 CASSETTGGQPQHF
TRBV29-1 CSASGSGPRYQETQYF
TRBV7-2 CASSLAPRVGGNTIYF
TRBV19 CASSIIWGQSGNEKLFF
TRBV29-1 CSVPISADTQYF
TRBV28 CASNPGYEKLFF
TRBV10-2 CASSGAYEQYF
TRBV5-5 CASSSDLSGRFNEQYF
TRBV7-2 CASSFGLAGADTQYF
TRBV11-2 CASSLTFLGTDTQYF
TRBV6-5 CASSYSSGAGYGYTF
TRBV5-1 CASSLVLAEVTDTQYF
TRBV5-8 CASSFNREINEQFF
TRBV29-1 CSVRGQASTDTQYF
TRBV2 CASARLYNSPLHF
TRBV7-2 CASSLRLGGTGELFF
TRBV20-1 CSASDAFRTRQYNEQFF
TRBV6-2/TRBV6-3 CASSQGQGVYEQYF
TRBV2 CASSGDRGWTGELFF
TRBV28 CASSLNSRVAGELFF
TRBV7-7 CASSEQGVGSPLHF
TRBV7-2 CASSLAGLYEQYF